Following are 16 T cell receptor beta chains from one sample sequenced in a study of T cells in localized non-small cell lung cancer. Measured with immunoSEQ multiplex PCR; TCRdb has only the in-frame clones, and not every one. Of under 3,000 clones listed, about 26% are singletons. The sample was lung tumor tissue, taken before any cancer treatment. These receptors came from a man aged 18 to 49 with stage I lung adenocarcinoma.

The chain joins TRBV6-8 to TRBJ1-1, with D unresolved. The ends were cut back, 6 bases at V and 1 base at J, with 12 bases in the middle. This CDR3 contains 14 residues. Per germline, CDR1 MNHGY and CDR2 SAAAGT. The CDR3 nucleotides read TGTGCCAGCAGCTGGACCCGGGGGAACACTGAAGCTTTCTTT. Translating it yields CASSWTRGNTEAFF.

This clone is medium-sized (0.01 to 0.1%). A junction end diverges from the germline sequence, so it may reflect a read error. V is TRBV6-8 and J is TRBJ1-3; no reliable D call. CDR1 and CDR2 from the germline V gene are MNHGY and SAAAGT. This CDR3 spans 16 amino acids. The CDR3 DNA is TGTGCCATCAGTACGGCACGTGCCGACGGTTTAAACACCATATATTTT. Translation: CAISTARADGLNTIYF.

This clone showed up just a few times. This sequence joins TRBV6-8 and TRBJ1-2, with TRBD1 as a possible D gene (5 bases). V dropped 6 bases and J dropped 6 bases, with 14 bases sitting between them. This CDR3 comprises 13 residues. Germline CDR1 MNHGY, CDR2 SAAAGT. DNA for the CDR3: TGTGCCAGCAGCTACCGACAGTATCATGGCTACACCTTC. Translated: CASSYRQYHGYTF.

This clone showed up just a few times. The CDR3 here is CASSRGLAGPELQETQYF. CDR3 coding DNA: TGTGCCAGCAGCAGGGGACTAGCGGGGCCCGAACTCCAAGAGACCCAGTACTTC. This chain joins TRBV11-3 and TRBJ2-5; TRBD2 matches 13 bases. The CDR3 runs 18 residues. Germline assignment: CDR1 SGHNT and CDR2 YENEEA. V gave up 5 bases and J gave up 1 base; unmatched junction bases: 10. The whole variable domain, filled in from reference TRBV11-3 and TRBJ2-5, reads EAGVVQSPRYKIIEKKQPVAFWCNPISGHNTLYWYLQNLGQGPELLIRYENEEAVDDSQLPKDRFSAERLKGVDSTLKIQPAELGDSAVYLCASSRGLAGPELQETQYFGPGTRLLVL.

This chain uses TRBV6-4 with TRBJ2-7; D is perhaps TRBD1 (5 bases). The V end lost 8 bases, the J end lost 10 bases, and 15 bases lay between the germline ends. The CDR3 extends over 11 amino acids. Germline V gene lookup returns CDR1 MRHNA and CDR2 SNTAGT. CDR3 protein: CASGAGMLQYF. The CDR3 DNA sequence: TGTGCCAGCGGAGCAGGGATGCTTCAGTACTTC.

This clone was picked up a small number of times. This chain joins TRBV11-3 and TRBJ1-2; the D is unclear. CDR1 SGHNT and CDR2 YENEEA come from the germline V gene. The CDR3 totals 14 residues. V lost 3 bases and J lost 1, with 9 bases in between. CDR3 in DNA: TGTGCCAGCAGCTTGGGCGGGGATAACTATGGCTACACCTTC. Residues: CASSLGGDNYGYTF.

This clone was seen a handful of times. CDR3 sequence reads: CASSYYDRGRNTGELFF. The CDR3 nucleotides read TGTGCCAGCAGTTACTATGACAGGGGGCGAAACACCGGGGAGCTGTTTTTT. V gene TRBV6-8 combines with J gene TRBJ2-2, with 10 positions matching TRBD1. V shed 1 base, J shed 2 bases, and the junction held 4 bases outside the gene matches. The CDR3 length is 17 residues. Germline CDR1 MNHGY, CDR2 SAAAGT.

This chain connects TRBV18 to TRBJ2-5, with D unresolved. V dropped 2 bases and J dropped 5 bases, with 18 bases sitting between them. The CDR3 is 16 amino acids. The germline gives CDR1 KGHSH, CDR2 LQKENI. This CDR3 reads CASSPKASLGAETQYF. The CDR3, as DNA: TGTGCCAGCTCACCAAAAGCGTCTCTAGGAGCGGAGACCCAGTACTTC.

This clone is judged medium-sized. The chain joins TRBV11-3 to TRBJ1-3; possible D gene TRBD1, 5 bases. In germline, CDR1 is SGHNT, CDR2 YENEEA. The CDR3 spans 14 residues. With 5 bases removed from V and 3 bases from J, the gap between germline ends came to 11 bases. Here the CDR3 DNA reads TGTGCCAGCAGCACCGGGGCTGGTGGAAACACCATATATTTT. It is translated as CASSTGAGGNTIYF.

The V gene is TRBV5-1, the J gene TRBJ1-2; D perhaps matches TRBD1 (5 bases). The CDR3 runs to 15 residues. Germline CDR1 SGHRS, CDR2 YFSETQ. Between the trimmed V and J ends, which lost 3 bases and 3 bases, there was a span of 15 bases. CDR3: CASSSEVGGDYGYTF. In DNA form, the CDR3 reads TGCGCCAGCAGCTCGGAGGTCGGGGGTGACTATGGCTACACCTTC.

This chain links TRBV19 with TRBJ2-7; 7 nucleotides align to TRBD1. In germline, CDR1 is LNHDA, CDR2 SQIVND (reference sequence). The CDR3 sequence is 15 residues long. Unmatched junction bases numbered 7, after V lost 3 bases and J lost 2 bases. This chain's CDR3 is CASSMGQRRAYEQYF. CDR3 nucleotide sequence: TGTGCCAGTAGTATGGGACAGCGTAGAGCCTACGAGCAGTACTTC.

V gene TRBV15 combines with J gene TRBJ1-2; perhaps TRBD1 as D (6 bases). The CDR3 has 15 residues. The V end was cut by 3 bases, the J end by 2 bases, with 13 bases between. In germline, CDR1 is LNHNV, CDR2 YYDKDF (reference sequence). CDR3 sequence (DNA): TGTGCCACCAGCAGTATCGACAGGCGGAACTATGGCTACACCTTC. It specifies CATSSIDRRNYGYTF.

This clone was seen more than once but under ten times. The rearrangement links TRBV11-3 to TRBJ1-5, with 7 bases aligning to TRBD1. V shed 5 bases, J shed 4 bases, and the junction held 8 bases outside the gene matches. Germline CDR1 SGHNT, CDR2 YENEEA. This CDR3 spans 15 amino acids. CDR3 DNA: TGTGCCAGCAGCAGACAGGGTCAGGAAAATCAGCCCCAGCATTTT. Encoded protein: CASSRQGQENQPQHF.

The CDR3 sequence: CASSGTGVEGYTF. The CDR3 DNA follows: TGCGCCAGCAGCGGTACAGGGGTGGAGGGCTACACCTTC. The V call is TRBV23-1, the J call TRBJ1-2, with 7 bases fitting TRBD1. TRBV23-1 is an ORF, with its function uncertain. The CDR3 consists of 13 residues. Trimming took 6 bases from V and 8 from J; bases not matched to a gene: 9.

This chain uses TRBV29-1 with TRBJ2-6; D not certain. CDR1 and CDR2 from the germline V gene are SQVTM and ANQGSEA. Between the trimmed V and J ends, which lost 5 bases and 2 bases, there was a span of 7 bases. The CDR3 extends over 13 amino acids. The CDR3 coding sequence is TGCAGCGTTATGGGTCCTGGGGCCAACGTCCTGACTTTC. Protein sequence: CSVMGPGANVLTF.

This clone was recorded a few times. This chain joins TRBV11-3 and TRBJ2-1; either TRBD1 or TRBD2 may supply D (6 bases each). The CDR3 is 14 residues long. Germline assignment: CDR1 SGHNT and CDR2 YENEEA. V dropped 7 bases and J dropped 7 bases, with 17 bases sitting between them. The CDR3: CASTRQGGRNEQFF. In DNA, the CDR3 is TGTGCCAGCACACGGCAAGGGGGGAGGAATGAGCAGTTCTTC.